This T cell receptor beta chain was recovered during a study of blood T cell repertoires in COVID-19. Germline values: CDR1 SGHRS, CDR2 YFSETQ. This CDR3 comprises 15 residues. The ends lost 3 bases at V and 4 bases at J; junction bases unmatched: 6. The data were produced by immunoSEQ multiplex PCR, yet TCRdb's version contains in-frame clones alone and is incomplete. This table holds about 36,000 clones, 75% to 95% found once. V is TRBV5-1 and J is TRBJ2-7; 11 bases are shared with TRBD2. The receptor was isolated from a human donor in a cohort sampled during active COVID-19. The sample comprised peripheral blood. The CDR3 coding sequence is TGCGCCAGCAGCTCAACTAGCGGGAGACAATACGAGCAGTACTTC. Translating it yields CASSSTSGRQYEQYF.